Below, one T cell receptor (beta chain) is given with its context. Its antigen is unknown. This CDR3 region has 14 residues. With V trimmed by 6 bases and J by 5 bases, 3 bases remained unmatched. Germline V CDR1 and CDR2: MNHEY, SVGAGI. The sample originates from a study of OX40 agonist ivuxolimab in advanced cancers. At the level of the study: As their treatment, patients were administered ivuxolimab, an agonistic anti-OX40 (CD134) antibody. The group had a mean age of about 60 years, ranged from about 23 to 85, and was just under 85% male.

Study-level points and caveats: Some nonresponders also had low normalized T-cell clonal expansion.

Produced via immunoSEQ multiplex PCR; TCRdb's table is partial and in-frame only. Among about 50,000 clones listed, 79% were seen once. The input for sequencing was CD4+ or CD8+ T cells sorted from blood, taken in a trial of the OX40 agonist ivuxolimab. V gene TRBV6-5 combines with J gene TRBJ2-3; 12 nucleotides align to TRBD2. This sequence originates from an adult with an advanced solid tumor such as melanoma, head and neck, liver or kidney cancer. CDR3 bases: TGTGCCAGCAGCCTAGCGGGAGGGGGAGATACGCAGTATTTT. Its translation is CASSLAGGGDTQYF.